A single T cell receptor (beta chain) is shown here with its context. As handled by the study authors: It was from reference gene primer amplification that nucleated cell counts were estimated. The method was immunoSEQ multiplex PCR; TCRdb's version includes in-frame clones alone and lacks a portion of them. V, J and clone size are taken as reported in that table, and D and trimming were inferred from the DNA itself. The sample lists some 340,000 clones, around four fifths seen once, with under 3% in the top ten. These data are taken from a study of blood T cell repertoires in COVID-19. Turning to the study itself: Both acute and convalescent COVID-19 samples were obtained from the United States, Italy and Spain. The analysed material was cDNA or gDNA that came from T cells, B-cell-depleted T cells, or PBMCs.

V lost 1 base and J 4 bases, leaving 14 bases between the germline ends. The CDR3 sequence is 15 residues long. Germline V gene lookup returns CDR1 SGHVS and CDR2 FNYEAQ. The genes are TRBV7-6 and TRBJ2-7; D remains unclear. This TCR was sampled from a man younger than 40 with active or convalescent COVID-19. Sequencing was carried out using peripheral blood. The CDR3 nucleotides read TGTGCCAGCAGCTTAGATCCCCGAGCCCCTTACGAGCAGTACTTC. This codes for CASSLDPRAPYEQYF. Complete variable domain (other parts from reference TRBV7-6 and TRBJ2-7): GAGVSQSPRYKVTKRGQDVALRCDPISGHVSLYWYRQALGQGPEFLTYFNYEAQQDKSGLPNDRFSAERPEGSISTLTIQRTEQRDSAMYRCASSLDPRAPYEQYFGPGTRLTVT.